This T cell receptor beta chain is from a study of identifying expanded T cells in peripheral blood. Points on this clone: No antigen is known for it.

Unmatched junction bases numbered 6, after V lost 0 bases and J lost 0 bases. Looked up from germline, CDR1 is SGDLS and CDR2 is YYNGEE. The CDR3 covers 18 residues. During the collection period, no donor immune events like infections were recorded. Whole-study findings and limits: About 1.2 clones differed between technical replicates, versus about 15 and 19 over time. Across healthy donors, higher total template counts meant significantly greater roughly two-week count variance.

The table came from immunoSEQ multiplex PCR; TCRdb's copy has only in-frame clones and leaves some out. The sample contains some 99,000 clones, roughly 90% of which appear only once. The chain is built from TRBV9 and TRBJ2-3; 11 bases map to TRBD2. The receptor comes from a person aged 18-69 years in good health. The sample comprised blood. CDR3 coding DNA: TGTGCCAGCAGCGTAGGCCTAGCGGGGGGTACTAGCACAGATACGCAGTATTTT. This codes for CASSVGLAGGTSTDTQYF. Drawing the rest from reference TRBV9 and TRBJ2-3, the complete variable domain is DSGVTQTPKHLITATGQRVTLRCSPRSGDLSVYWYQQSLDQGLQFLIQYYNGEERAKGNILERFSAQQFPDLHSELNLSSLELGDSALYFCASSVGLAGGTSTDTQYFGPGTRLTVL.